These 2 T cell receptor beta chains share one sample of origin, sequenced in a study of T cells in Graves' hyperthyroidism and ophthalmopathy. Amplification targeted TCR beta CDR3 regions from RNA transcripts. The TCR CDR3 first-round RT-PCR relied on the HTBI primer set. TCRdb recomputed calls from the multiplex PCR reads with MiXCR, one row per CDR3 protein. The data contain about 380,000 distinct CDR3 sequences, about 14% of them singletons. The sequenced sample was blood. The receptors derive from a woman aged 55 to 70 with Graves' hyperthyroidism.

This clonotype was observed many times. This rearrangement joins TRBV19 to TRBJ1-1, with a possible D match to TRBD1 (6 bases). V was shortened by 1 base and J by 4 bases, with 10 bases between the two germline ends. The CDR3 contains 14 residues. Germline values: CDR1 LNHDA, CDR2 SQIVND (reference sequence). CDR3 residues: CASSIAGARTEAFF. The CDR3 coding sequence is TGTGCCAGTAGTATAGCAGGGGCGCGCACTGAAGCTTTCTTT.

The rearrangement links TRBV19 to TRBJ2-7; the D is unclear. In germline, CDR1 is LNHDA, CDR2 SQIVND (reference sequence). The CDR3 runs 18 residues. V dropped 2 bases and J dropped 0 bases, with 20 bases sitting between them. CDR3 sequence: CASSISKEDGPFSYEQYF. CDR3 DNA sequence: TGTGCCAGTAGTATATCCAAAGAAGATGGTCCATTCTCCTACGAGCAGTACTTC.